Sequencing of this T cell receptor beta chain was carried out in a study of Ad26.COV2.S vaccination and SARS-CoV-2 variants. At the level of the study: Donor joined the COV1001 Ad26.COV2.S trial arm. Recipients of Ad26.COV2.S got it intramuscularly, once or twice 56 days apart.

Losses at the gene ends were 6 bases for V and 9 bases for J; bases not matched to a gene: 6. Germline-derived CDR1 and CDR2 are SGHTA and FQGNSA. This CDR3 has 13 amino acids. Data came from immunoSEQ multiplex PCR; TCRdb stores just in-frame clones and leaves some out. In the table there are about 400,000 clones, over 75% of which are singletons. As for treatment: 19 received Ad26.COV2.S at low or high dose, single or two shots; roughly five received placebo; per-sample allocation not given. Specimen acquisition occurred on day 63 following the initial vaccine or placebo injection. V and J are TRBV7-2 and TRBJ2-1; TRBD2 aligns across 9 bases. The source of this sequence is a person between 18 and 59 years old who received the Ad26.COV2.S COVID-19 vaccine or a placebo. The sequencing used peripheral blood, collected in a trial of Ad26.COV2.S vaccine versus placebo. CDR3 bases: TGTGCCAGCAGTCCGCTAGCGGGAACTGAGCAGTTCTTC. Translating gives CASSPLAGTEQFF.